This entry lists 10 T cell receptor beta chains sequenced from one sample in a study of cytotoxic CD8 clonotypes in ibrutinib-treated CLL (dated by TCRdb to about 2021). Library generation was performed with the immunoSEQ multiplex PCR assay. As stored in TCRdb, this immuneACCESS dataset retains in-frame rearrangements with V and J assigned. A fraction of the clones does not appear; measured against another copy, unresolved V genes explain less than half of the discrepancy, and the remainder lacks a known reason. This sample comprises roughly 180,000 clones, approximately 84% of them detected only once. 3.5% to 5.5% of the sample lies in the top ten. The time point label, as the study defines it: around 25 months on ibrutinib. The sequencing here drew on PBMCs, taken after 24 months of ibrutinib treatment. All receptors derive from a human donor with chronic lymphocytic leukemia.

This clone has only a few counts. The chain joins TRBV15 to TRBJ2-7; no clear D. Per the germline V gene, CDR1 is LNHNV and CDR2 is YYDKDF (reference sequence). CDR3 size: 14 residues. Trimming took off 3 bases at V and 3 bases at J, with 12 bases between the two ends. This CDR3 is CATSRDRRNYEQYF. CDR3 in DNA: TGTGCCACCAGCAGGGACCGGCGGAACTACGAGCAGTACTTC.

V usage is TRBV4-3 and J usage is TRBJ1-1; 8 bases map to TRBD1. V shed 1 base, J shed 8 bases, and the junction held 6 bases outside the gene matches. CDR1 is LGHNA and CDR2 is YSLEER in the germline V gene. The CDR3 has 14 residues. The DNA of the CDR3 is TGCGCCAGCAGCCAAGTGGGTGGGGACAGGGAAGCTTTCTTT. This gives the protein CASSQVGGDREAFF.

V is TRBV7-2 and J is TRBJ1-2; D uncertain. CDR1 is SGHTA and CDR2 is FQGNSA in the germline V gene. V dropped 1 base and J dropped 1 base, with 4 bases sitting between them. The CDR3 is 13 amino acids. The CDR3 sequence is CASSLGINYGYTF. For the CDR3, the DNA is TGTGCCAGCAGCTTAGGGATTAACTATGGCTACACCTTC.

The chain carries TRBV5-1 and TRBJ1-1, with TRBD1 matching 7 bases. Germline CDR1 reads SGHRS; CDR2 reads YFSETQ. The CDR3 loop spans 14 amino acids. The V and J ends lost 4 bases and 5 bases, in that order; junction bases with no gene match: 8. CDR3 protein: CASSTDREETEAFF. Here the CDR3 DNA reads TGCGCCAGCAGCACAGACAGGGAGGAAACTGAAGCTTTCTTT.

This sequence joins TRBV9 and TRBJ1-6; 11 nucleotides agree with TRBD1. Trimming cost V 4 bases and J 14 bases; bases outside gene matches: 5. CDR1 is SGDLS and CDR2 is YYNGEE in the germline V gene. CDR3 length: 13 amino acids. The CDR3 reads CASSRDRGSTLHF. The CDR3 DNA is TGTGCCAGCAGCCGGGACAGGGGGTCGACCCTCCACTTT.

The CDR3 DNA follows: TGTGCCACCCAGCGAGGGGGAGCTTCATACGAGCAGTACTTC. It translates to CATQRGGASYEQYF. The chain employs TRBV6-6 and TRBJ2-7; TRBD1 is a possible D gene (6 bases). V was shortened by 10 bases and J by 4 bases, with 20 bases between the two germline ends. This CDR3 contains 14 residues. The germline V gene has CDR1 MNHNY and CDR2 SVGAGI (reference sequence).

Only a few counts were recorded for this clone. The chain's CDR3 is CASTQGATEAFF. The CDR3 DNA follows: TGTGCCAGTACGCAGGGGGCTACTGAAGCTTTCTTT. J is TRBJ1-1 and V is TRBV19, with 8 bases matching TRBD1. This CDR3 comprises 12 residues. Germline lookup yields CDR1 LNHDA and CDR2 SQIVND (reference sequence). Losses at the gene ends were 7 bases for V and 5 bases for J; bases not matched to a gene: 3.

The genes are TRBV9 and TRBJ1-5; tentative D call: TRBD1 (6 bases). Germline V gene data show CDR1 as SGDLS and CDR2 as YYNGEE. The germline V and J ends were trimmed by 4 bases and 2 bases, with 13 bases remaining between them. The CDR3 totals 15 residues. CDR3 amino acids: CASSPGGGRNQPQHF. The CDR3 DNA sequence: TGTGCCAGCAGCCCCGGAGGGGGTCGCAATCAGCCCCAGCATTTT. Combining the CDR3 with reference TRBV9 and TRBJ1-5 gives the whole variable domain DSGVTQTPKHLITATGQRVTLRCSPRSGDLSVYWYQQSLDQGLQFLIQYYNGEERAKGNILERFSAQQFPDLHSELNLSSLELGDSALYFCASSPGGGRNQPQHFGDGTRLSIL.

This clone has a handful of counts. The gene calls are TRBV11-3 and TRBJ2-1; D gene ambiguous. Germline values: CDR1 SGHNT, CDR2 YENEEA. CDR3 length: 14 amino acids. Trimming shortened V by 1 base and J by 5 bases, and 9 bases separated the two germline ends. In DNA form, the CDR3 reads TGTGCCAGCAGCTTAGGGCAGGACCACAATGAGCAGTTCTTC. The encoded protein is CASSLGQDHNEQFF.

The V call is TRBV27, the J call TRBJ2-2, with 7 positions matching TRBD1. Germline values: CDR1 MNHEY, CDR2 SMNVEV (reference sequence). This CDR3 region has 15 residues. V dropped 6 bases and J dropped 0; count of bases not matched to a gene: 4. This CDR3 reads CASRGTASNTGELFF. The CDR3 DNA is TGTGCCAGCAGGGGGACAGCGTCGAACACCGGGGAGCTGTTTTTT.